This T cell receptor (beta chain) was obtained from a study of blood T cell repertoires in COVID-19 (TCRdb year 2020). With regard to the full study: Samples from collaborators originated in the United States, Italy and Spain and spanned both the acute and convalescent phases of COVID-19. The material from the prospective study consisted of cDNA or gDNA derived from T cells, B-cell-depleted T cells, or PBMCs. Deeply sampled blood TCRbeta repertoires from subjects exposed to, actively infected with, or recovered from COVID-19 were included in the dataset. The repertoires were released in a freely available public database meant as a resource for research on the immune response to SARS-CoV-2. The samples were drawn from two sources: the first 160 participants of the ongoing ImmuneRACE study, and 1,254 subjects contributed by 6 global collaborators. A de-identified subject ID, COVID-19 status, age in years and sex were almost always included in the sample metadata. Where HLA class I and class II types were available, the types were taken from metadata supplied by the sample provider, not from assay-based typing.

In the prospective study, participants were 18 to 89 years old, resided in about two dozen geographic areas of the United States, and were enrolled through a virtual design. In the prospective study, participants were assigned to cohorts based on the clinical history participants reported in a screening survey and a study questionnaire. Recovered participants in ImmuneRACE Cohort 3 were defined by two consecutive negative NP/OP PCR tests, clearance by a healthcare professional, or resolution of symptoms. In the prospective study, mobile phlebotomists collected whole blood, serum and a nasopharyngeal or oropharyngeal swab from each participant. Over a roughly 2-month period, participants in the prospective study had the option of providing additional blood draws and questionnaires. Prospective study blood samples were shipped either frozen or at room temperature before DNA extraction. General study outcomes and caveats: The quantity of clinical and demographic metadata differed by source and by participant and was supplied without curation.

The immunoSEQ Assay, a bias-controlled multiplex PCR, was used to amplify TCRbeta CDR3 regions from genomic DNA. As for how the authors treated the data: The number of nucleated cells in each sample was estimated from the amplification of reference gene primers within the assay. To quantify the absolute abundance of each unique TCRbeta CDR3 rearrangement, sequence reads were collapsed and filtered. For each sample, productive Simpson clonality was calculated as the square root of Simpson's diversity index over productive rearrangements. TCRdb carries this immuneACCESS record with in-frame sequences only. Its versions omit some clonotypes, under half of them owing to an unresolved V gene in the studies checked, with the rest unexplained. Clonal size and the V and J genes are those of that table, whereas D and trimming came from the DNA. This sample has 490,000 or so clones in its table, and about 88% of those were observed once. 6.5% to 9.5% of the sample is taken by the ten largest.

This clone has only a few counts. Its antigen is not yet known. Base qualities are not recorded, but no much larger clone differs from it by a single base. From cysteine to phenylalanine, the CDR3 is 12 amino acids long. The kept DNA is CDR3 alone, 36 bases in frame from the first base. V gives up 6 bases and J gives up 7 bases, and the segment between their germline ends measures 9 bases. This receptor chain uses TRBV12-3 or TRBV12-4 and TRBJ1-4, with the D gene not clear enough to name. The TCR originated in a woman aged 55-75 years who had recovered from COVID-19. Material: PBMCs or T cells enriched from blood (not recorded which). The DNA reads as follows: TGTGCCAGCAGCGAAAACAGTGAAAAACTGTTTTTT. Its amino acids are CASSENSEKLFF.